The TCR beta chain described here comes from a study of brain T cells in children with intractable seizures. This clone has only a few counts. Its antigen is unknown. Findings of the study overall: HCMV serostatus was not known, and viral specificity came from CDR3 similarity only.

This CDR3 comprises 17 residues. With 1 base clipped from V and 0 bases from J, the junction kept 4 bases outside the gene matches. Germline CDR1 MNHNS, CDR2 SASEGT. Assay: immunoSEQ multiplex PCR; the TCRdb copy retains only in-frame clones and omits some. The profile shows under 150,000 clones, roughly 94% of them singletons. This TCR came from a boy under two years old with hemimegalencephaly and intractable seizures. The starting material was peripheral blood, obtained at surgery. The chain couples TRBV6-1 to TRBJ1-2; TRBD1 matches at 11 bases. The CDR3 protein is CASSEGTGGLANYGYTF. For the CDR3, the DNA is TGTGCCAGCAGTGAAGGGACAGGGGGCTTAGCTAACTATGGCTACACCTTC.